The 16 T cell receptor beta chains reported below all come from one sample, sequenced in a study of T cell responses to AZD1222 COVID-19 vaccine. Assay used: immunoSEQ multiplex PCR; TCRdb lists only in-frame clones, some missing. The sample has approximately 80,000 clones; more than 75% are singletons. The sequencing here drew on peripheral blood, taken on day 0 of AZD1222 vaccination. The receptor source for this set is an adult in good health.

The rearrangement joins TRBV19 to TRBJ2-1; 7 nucleotides align to TRBD2. The CDR3 has 14 residues. V shed 3 bases, J shed 7 bases, and the junction held 6 bases outside the gene matches. The germline V gene has CDR1 LNHDA and CDR2 SQIVND (reference sequence). For the CDR3, the DNA is TGTGCCAGTAGTATCCAAACAGCGGGGAATGAGCAGTTCTTC. The encoded protein is CASSIQTAGNEQFF.

This clone was observed a single time. J is TRBJ1-6 and V is TRBV5-6; D unclear. Germline CDR1 and CDR2: SGHDT and YYEEEE. V lost 0 bases to trimming and J lost 7 bases, with 11 bases between them. CDR3 size: 15 residues. CDR3 in amino acids: CASSLGGIRNSPLHF. As DNA, the CDR3 is TGTGCCAGCAGCTTGGGAGGGATCCGGAATTCACCCCTCCACTTT.

V is TRBV12-3 or TRBV12-4 and J is TRBJ1-1, with D maybe TRBD1 (5 bases). This CDR3 region has 13 residues. The V end lost 10 bases, the J end lost 2 bases, and 14 bases lay between the germline ends. The CDR3 DNA sequence: TGTGCCACCCAATTGCAGGGAAACACTGAAGCTTTCTTT. This codes for CATQLQGNTEAFF.

The rearrangement links TRBV29-1 to TRBJ2-7; 12 bases fit TRBD1. CDR1 SQVTM and CDR2 ANQGSEA come from the germline V gene. V lost 7 bases to trimming and J lost 5 bases; unmatched junction nucleotides: 6. CDR3 length: 13 residues. The CDR3 is CSAGTGGDDEQYF. DNA for the CDR3: TGCAGCGCTGGGACAGGGGGCGACGACGAGCAGTACTTC.

This clone was counted between two and nine times. The rearrangement links TRBV11-2 to TRBJ2-2; 8 nucleotides match TRBD2. In germline, CDR1 is SGHAT, CDR2 FQNNGV. Trimming removed 5 bases from V and 1 base from J; junction bases left unmatched: 15. The CDR3 is made up of 19 amino acids. CDR3 sequence: CASSKGAGLEDLNTGELFF. In DNA, the CDR3 is TGTGCCAGCAGCAAAGGGGCGGGACTAGAGGATTTGAACACCGGGGAGCTGTTTTTT. Drawing the rest from reference TRBV11-2 and TRBJ2-2, the complete variable domain is EAGVAQSPRYKIIEKRQSVAFWCNPISGHATLYWYQQILGQGPKLLIQFQNNGVVDDSQLPKDRFSAERLKGVDSTLKIQPAKLEDSAVYLCASSKGAGLEDLNTGELFFGEGSRLTVL.

The chain employs TRBV4-1 and TRBJ2-2; no reliable D call. Trimming left V 1 base short and J 5 bases short, with 11 bases between. Germline lookup yields CDR1 MGHRA and CDR2 YSYEKL. This CDR3 is 15 amino acids long. The chain's CDR3 is CASSQAPSNTGELFF. The CDR3 DNA reads as TGCGCCAGCAGCCAAGCTCCGAGCAATACCGGGGAGCTGTTTTTT.

This chain links TRBV6-5 with TRBJ1-3; no clear D. Trimming removed 2 bases at V and 8 bases at J, with 10 bases between. The germline V gene has CDR1 MNHEY and CDR2 SVGAGI. CDR3 length: 13 amino acids. In DNA form, the CDR3 reads TGTGCCAGCAGTTACGGGCGGGATGACACCATATATTTT. Its translation is CASSYGRDDTIYF.

The chain is built from TRBV6-5 and TRBJ1-1; D gene uncertain. V lost 6 bases and J 0 bases, leaving 14 bases between the germline ends. Germline CDR1 MNHEY, CDR2 SVGAGI. The CDR3 spans 15 residues. The CDR3 sequence is CASRGIQRVNTEAFF. The CDR3 DNA follows: TGTGCCAGCAGAGGTATCCAGAGAGTGAACACTGAAGCTTTCTTT.

The chain uses TRBV6-1 and TRBJ1-1; D unclear. The V gene's germline CDR1 is MNHNS and CDR2 SASEGT. V shed 2 bases and J shed 11 bases, with 9 bases lying between them. The CDR3 contains 11 residues. CDR3 protein: CASSERVAAFF. The CDR3 DNA reads as TGTGCCAGCAGTGAAAGAGTGGCCGCTTTCTTT.

This clone was picked up one time. This chain connects TRBV10-2 to TRBJ2-7; D remains unclear. Germline-derived CDR1 and CDR2 are WSHSY and SAAADI. The V end lost 3 bases, the J end lost 6 bases, and 12 bases lay between the germline ends. This CDR3 region has 13 residues. The CDR3 bases are TGCGCCAGCAGTGAACAAGGCATGGGCGAGCAGTACTTC. Translation: CASSEQGMGEQYF.

J is TRBJ1-1 and V is TRBV10-3; TRBD1 is a possible D gene (5 bases). Germline CDR1 reads ENHRY; CDR2 reads SYGVKD. The CDR3 is 15 amino acids. Deletions cut 3 bases from V and 0 bases from J, with 11 bases between. The chain's CDR3 is CAISDPGTVNTEAFF. In DNA, the CDR3 is TGTGCCATCAGTGACCCCGGGACGGTGAACACTGAAGCTTTCTTT.

The chain links TRBV11-2 to TRBJ1-2; no definite D call. Per germline, CDR1 SGHAT and CDR2 FQNNGV. V shed 4 bases and J shed 3 bases, with 18 bases lying between them. The CDR3 consists of 16 residues. The CDR3 reads CASSSIGGPTHYGYTF. CDR3 nucleotides: TGTGCCAGCAGCTCCATAGGAGGGCCAACCCACTATGGCTACACCTTC.

The chain couples TRBV11-2 to TRBJ2-7, with 13 nucleotides matching TRBD2. The CDR3 length is 19 residues. Germline CDR1 reads SGHAT; CDR2 reads FQNNGV. The junction had 12 bases not matched to a gene; V was cut back by 1 base and J by 3 bases. The CDR3 sequence is CASSLVGLAGVPPLYEQYF. The CDR3 DNA is TGTGCCAGCAGCTTAGTTGGACTAGCGGGGGTCCCCCCCCTCTACGAGCAGTACTTC.

This clone has a handful of counts. The chain employs TRBV4-1 and TRBJ2-1; TRBD2 might be the D (5 bases). Between the trimmed V and J ends, which lost 0 bases and 6 bases, there was a span of 12 bases. The length of the CDR3 is 15 residues. The V gene's germline CDR1 is MGHRA and CDR2 YSYEKL. This CDR3 reads CASSQETLGANEQFF. As DNA, the CDR3 is TGCGCCAGCAGCCAAGAAACTTTGGGAGCCAATGAGCAGTTCTTC.

The CDR3 protein is CASSHTGELFF. The DNA for the CDR3 is TGTGCCAGCAGCCATACCGGGGAGCTGTTTTTT. The V gene is TRBV12-3 or TRBV12-4, the J gene TRBJ2-2; D uncertain. With 6 bases removed from V and 5 bases from J, the gap between germline ends came to 4 bases. This CDR3 comprises 11 residues.

The rearrangement joins TRBV12-5 to TRBJ2-2; D gene uncertain. The CDR3 extends over 15 amino acids. The V gene's germline CDR1 is LGHNT and CDR2 FRNRAP. Trimming pared 2 bases from V and 3 bases from J, leaving 10 bases between. CDR3 nucleotide sequence: TGTGCTAGTGGTTTGACCCTTGCGGACACCGGGGAGCTGTTTTTT. Protein: CASGLTLADTGELFF.